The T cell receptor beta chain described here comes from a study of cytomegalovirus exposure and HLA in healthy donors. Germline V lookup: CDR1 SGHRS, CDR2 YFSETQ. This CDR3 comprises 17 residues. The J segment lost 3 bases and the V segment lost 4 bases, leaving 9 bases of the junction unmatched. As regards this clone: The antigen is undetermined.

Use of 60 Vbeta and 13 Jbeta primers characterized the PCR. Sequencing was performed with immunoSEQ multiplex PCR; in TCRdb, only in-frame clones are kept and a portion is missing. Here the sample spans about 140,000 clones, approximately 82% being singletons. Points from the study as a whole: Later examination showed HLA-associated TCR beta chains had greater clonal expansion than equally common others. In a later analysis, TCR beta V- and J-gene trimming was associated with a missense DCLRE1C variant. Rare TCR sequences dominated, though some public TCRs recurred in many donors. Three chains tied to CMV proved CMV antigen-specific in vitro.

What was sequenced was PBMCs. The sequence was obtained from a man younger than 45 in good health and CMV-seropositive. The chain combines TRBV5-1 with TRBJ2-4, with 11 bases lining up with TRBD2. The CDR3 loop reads CASSLTPSGGNKNIQYF. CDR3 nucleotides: TGCGCCAGCAGCCTCACTCCTAGCGGGGGGAACAAAAACATTCAGTACTTC.